This T cell receptor (beta chain) comes out of a study of blood T cell repertoires in COVID-19. Repertoires were generated with immunoSEQ multiplex PCR, while TCRdb's copy carries only in-frame clones and drops some. The repertoire holds 190,000 or so clones, with roughly 80% as singletons. About this clone itself: This same CDR3 is encoded by further DNA sequences in the sample.

Material: peripheral blood. This receptor was taken from a man in his fifties who had recovered from COVID-19.

The DNA for the CDR3 is TGCAGTGCTCTAAGGGGGGGAGAGCAGTACTTC. Its protein is CSALRGGEQYF. This chain links TRBV20-1 with TRBJ2-7; the D gene is possibly TRBD2 (7 bases). Trimming cost V 5 bases and J 7 bases, with 12 bases left between them. The germline CDR1 and CDR2 sequences are DFQATT and SNEGSKA (reference sequence). This CDR3 is 11 amino acids long.